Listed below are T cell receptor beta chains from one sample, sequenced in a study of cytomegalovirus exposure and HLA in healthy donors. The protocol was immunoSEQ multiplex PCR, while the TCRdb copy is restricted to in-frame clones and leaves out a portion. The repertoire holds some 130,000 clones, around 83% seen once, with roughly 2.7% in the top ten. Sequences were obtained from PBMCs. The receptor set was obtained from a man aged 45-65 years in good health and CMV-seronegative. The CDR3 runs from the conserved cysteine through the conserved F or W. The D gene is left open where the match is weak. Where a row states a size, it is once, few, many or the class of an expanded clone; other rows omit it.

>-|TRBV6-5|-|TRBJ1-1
CASRRTGGTEAFF
TGTGCCAGCAGAAGGACGGGGGGCACTGAAGCTTTCTTT
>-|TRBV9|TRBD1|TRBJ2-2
CASSVEVGTGIDGELFF
TGTGCCAGCAGCGTAGAAGTCGGGACAGGGATTGACGGGGAGCTGTTTTTT
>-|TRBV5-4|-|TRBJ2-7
CASSLDPGGMYEQYF
TGTGCCAGCAGCTTGGATCCAGGGGGGATGTACGAGCAGTACTTC
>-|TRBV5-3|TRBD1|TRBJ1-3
CARSKDRSSGNTIYF
TGTGCCAGAAGCAAGGACAGGAGCTCTGGAAACACCATATATTTT
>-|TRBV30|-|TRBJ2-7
CAWRKLDRSYEQYF
TGTGCCTGGAGGAAGCTAGACAGATCCTACGAGCAGTACTTC
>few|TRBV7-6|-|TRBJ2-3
CASSQGDTQYF
TGTGCCAGCAGCCAGGGAGATACGCAGTATTTT
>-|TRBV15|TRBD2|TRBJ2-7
CATSRDTRGAYEQYF
TGTGCCACCAGCAGAGATACGCGGGGGGCCTACGAGCAGTACTTC
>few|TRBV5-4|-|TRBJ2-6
CASRREYSGANVLTF
TGTGCCAGCAGAAGAGAATACTCTGGGGCCAACGTCCTGACTTTC
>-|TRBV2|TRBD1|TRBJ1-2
CASRGQISNYGYTF
TGTGCCAGCAGGGGACAGATATCCAACTATGGCTACACCTTC
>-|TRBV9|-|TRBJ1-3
CASSAQGDSGNTIYF
TGTGCCAGCAGCGCACAGGGAGACTCTGGAAACACCATATATTTT
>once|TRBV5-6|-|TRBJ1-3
CASSLRRTGGNTIYF
TGTGCCAGCAGCTTGCGGCGGACGGGAGGAAACACCATATATTTT
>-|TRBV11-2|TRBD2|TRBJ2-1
CASSLLRGRSYNEQFF
TGTGCCAGCAGCTTATTGCGGGGGAGGTCCTACAATGAGCAGTTCTTC
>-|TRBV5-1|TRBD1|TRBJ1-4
CASSWGQGTTNEKLFF
TGCGCCAGCAGCTGGGGACAGGGAACAACTAATGAAAAACTGTTTTTT
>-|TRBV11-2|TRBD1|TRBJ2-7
CASSSGTGGIYEQYF
TGTGCCAGCAGCTCCGGGACAGGGGGTATCTACGAGCAGTACTTC
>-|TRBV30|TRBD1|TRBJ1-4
CAWSVTGVLTKLFF
TGTGCCTGGAGTGTGACAGGGGTCTTGACCAAACTGTTTTTT
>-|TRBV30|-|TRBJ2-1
CAWSVGQGEVDEQFF
TGTGCCTGGAGTGTAGGGCAGGGGGAGGTTGATGAGCAGTTCTTC
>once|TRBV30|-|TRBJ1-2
CAWSSRGYGYTF
TGTGCCTGGAGTTCAAGGGGATATGGCTACACCTTC
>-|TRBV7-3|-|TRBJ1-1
CASSSGSTNTEAFF
TGTGCCAGCAGCTCTGGCAGTACAAACACTGAAGCTTTCTTT
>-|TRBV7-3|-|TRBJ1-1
CASSLSPLGSYTEAFF
TGTGCCAGCAGCTTATCCCCGCTAGGCAGTTACACTGAAGCTTTCTTT
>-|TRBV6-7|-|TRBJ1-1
CASSYPSREANTEAFF
TGTGCCAGCAGTTACCCTTCTAGAGAGGCAAACACTGAAGCTTTCTTT
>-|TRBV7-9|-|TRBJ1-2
CASSLARGVDGYTF
TGTGCCAGCAGCTTAGCGAGAGGTGTCGATGGCTACACCTTC
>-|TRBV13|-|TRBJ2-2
CASSRDRSGTGELFF
TGTGCCAGCAGCCGAGACAGGAGTGGCACCGGGGAGCTGTTTTTT
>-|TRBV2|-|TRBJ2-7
CASSSYYEQYF
TGTGCCAGCAGTTCCTACTACGAGCAGTACTTC
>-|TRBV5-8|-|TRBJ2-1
CASSSGQRVDNEQFF
TGTGCCAGCAGCTCCGGACAGCGTGTCGACAATGAGCAGTTCTTC
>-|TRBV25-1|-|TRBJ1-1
CASSSLGGGHTEAFF
TGTGCCAGCAGTTCCTTGGGAGGAGGGCACACTGAAGCTTTCTTT
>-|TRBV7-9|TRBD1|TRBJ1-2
CASSPWTGDNYGYTF
TGTGCCAGCAGCCCATGGACAGGGGATAACTATGGCTACACCTTC
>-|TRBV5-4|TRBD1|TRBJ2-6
CASSFGGSRGLGANVLTF
TGTGCCAGCAGCTTCGGTGGTTCGAGGGGGCTCGGGGCCAACGTCCTGACTTTC
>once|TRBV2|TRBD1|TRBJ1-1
CASRNRGLNTEAFF
TGTGCCAGCAGAAACAGGGGATTGAACACTGAAGCTTTCTTT
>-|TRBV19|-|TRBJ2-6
CASSVGLRANVLTF
TGTGCCAGTAGTGTCGGACTTAGGGCCAACGTCCTGACTTTC